The entry below gives a single T cell receptor (beta chain) sequence along with its context. The CDR3 is 17 amino acids. Trimming pared 3 bases from V and 0 bases from J, leaving 17 bases between. Germline CDR1 is SGDLS and CDR2 is YYNGEE. The sample originates from a study of shared clonotypes between healthy human individuals. Recent vaccinations or acute infections were absent in the healthy HIV-negative adult donors. Deep was the level at which the assay was run. Researchers divided each subset's genomic DNA evenly across several immunoSEQ plates. Libraries were prepared by immunoSEQ multiplex PCR; TCRdb keeps only in-frame clonotypes and omits some of them. The sample carries about 510,000 clones, 60% to 80% recorded once.

The receptor was derived from a woman aged 35 to 49 in good health. Some clones in this sample may be carry-over from other donors' samples. The chain employs TRBV9 and TRBJ2-3; D could derive from TRBD1 or TRBD2 (5 bases each). Specimen: PBMCs. The CDR3 region has the DNA TGTGCCAGCAGCGCCCAATGGGGGATAGGCAGCACAGATACGCAGTATTTT. It is translated as CASSAQWGIGSTDTQYF.